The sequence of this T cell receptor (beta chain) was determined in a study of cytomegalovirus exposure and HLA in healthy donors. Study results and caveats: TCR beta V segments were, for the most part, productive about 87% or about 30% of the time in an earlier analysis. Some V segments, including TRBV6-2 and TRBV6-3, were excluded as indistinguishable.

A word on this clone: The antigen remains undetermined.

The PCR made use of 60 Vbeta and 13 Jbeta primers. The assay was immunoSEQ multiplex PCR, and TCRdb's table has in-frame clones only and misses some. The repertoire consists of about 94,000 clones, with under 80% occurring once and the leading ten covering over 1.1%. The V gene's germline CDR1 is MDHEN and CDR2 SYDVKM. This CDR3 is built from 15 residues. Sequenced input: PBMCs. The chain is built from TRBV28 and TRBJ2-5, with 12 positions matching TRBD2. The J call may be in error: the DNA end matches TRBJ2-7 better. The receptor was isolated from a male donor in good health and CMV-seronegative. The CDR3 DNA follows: TGTGCCAGCAGTCCCCTGGGGACTAGCGGGTACGAGCAGTACTTC. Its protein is CASSPLGTSGYEQYF.